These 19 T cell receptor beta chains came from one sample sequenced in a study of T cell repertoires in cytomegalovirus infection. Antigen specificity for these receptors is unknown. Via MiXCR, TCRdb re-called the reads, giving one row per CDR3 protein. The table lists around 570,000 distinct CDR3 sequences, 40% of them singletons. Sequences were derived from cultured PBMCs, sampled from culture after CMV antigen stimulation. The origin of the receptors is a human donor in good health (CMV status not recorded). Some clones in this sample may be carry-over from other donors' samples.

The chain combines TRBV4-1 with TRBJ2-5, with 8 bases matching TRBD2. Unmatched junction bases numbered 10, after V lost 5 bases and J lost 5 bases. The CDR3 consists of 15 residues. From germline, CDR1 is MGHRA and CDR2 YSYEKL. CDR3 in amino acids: CASSSLSGGEETQYF. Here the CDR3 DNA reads TGCGCCAGCAGCTCGCTGAGCGGGGGAGAGGAGACCCAGTACTTC.

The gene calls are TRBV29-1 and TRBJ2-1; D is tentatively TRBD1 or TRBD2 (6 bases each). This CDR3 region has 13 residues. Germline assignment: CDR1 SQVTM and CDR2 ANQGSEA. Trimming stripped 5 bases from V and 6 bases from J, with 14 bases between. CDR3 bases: TGCAGCGTTCGGGGGCTCTCTTTCAATGAGCAGTTCTTC. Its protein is CSVRGLSFNEQFF.

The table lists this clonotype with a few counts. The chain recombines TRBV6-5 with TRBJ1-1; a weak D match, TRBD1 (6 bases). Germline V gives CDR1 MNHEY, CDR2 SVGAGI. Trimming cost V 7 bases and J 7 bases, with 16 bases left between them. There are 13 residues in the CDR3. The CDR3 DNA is TGTGCCAGCATAACGCCCCAAGGGGGTGAAGCTTTCTTT. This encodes CASITPQGGEAFF.

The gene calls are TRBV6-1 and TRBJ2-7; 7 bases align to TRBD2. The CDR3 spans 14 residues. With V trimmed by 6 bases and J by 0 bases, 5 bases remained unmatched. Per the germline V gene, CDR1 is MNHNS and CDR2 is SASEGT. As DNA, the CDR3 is TGTGCCAGCAGGCCCCGGGAGGCCTCCTACGAGCAGTACTTC. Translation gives CASRPREASYEQYF.

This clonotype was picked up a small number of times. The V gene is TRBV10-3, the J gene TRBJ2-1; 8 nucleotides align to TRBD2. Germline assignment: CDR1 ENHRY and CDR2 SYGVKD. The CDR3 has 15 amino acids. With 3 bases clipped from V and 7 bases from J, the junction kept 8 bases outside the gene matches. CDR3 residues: CAISDEPAGENEQFF. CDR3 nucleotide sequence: TGTGCCATCAGTGATGAGCCAGCGGGGGAGAATGAGCAGTTCTTC.

The CDR3 here is CASSYQRGGEQFF. Written as DNA, the CDR3 is TGTGCCAGCAGTTACCAAAGAGGTGGTGAGCAGTTCTTC. The J gene is TRBJ2-1, the V gene TRBV6-8; no definite D call. Germline CDR1 MNHGY, CDR2 SAAAGT. Between the trimmed V and J ends, which lost 2 bases and 9 bases, there was a span of 11 bases. The CDR3 covers 13 residues.

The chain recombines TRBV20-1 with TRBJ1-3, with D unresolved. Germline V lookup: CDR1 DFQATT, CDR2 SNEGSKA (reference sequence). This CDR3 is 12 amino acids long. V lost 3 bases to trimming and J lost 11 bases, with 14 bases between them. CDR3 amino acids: CSARAMGAPIYF. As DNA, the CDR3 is TGCAGTGCTAGGGCCATGGGAGCGCCCATATATTTT.

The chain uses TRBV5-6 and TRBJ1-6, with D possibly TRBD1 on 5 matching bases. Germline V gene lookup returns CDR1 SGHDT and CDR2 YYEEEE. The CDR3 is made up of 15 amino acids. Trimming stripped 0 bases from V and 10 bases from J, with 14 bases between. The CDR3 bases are TGTGCCAGCAGCTTGGGATCCGACAGAGGATCACCCCTCCACTTT. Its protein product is CASSLGSDRGSPLHF.

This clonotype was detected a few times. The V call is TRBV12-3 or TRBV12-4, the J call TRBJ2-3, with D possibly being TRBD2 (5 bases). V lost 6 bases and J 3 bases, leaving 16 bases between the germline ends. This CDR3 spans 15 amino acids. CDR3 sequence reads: CASRAPARGTDTQYF. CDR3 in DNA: TGTGCCAGCAGGGCGCCGGCGCGAGGGACAGATACGCAGTATTTT.

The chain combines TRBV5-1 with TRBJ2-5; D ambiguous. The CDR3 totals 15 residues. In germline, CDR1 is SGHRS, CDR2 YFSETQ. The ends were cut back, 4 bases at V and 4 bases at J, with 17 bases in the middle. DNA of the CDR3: TGCGCCAGCAGCCCGAAGGGCGAGTGGGGAGAGACCCAGTACTTC. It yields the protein CASSPKGEWGETQYF.

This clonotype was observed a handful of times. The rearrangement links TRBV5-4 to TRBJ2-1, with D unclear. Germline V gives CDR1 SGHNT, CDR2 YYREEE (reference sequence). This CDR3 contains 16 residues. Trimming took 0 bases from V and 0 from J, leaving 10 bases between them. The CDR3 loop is CASSLERWSSYNEQFF. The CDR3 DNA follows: TGTGCCAGCAGCTTGGAGAGGTGGAGCTCCTACAATGAGCAGTTCTTC.

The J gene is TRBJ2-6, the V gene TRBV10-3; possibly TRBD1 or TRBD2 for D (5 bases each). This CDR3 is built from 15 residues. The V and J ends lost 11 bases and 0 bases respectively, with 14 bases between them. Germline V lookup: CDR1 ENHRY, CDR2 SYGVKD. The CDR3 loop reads CAVRGVPSGANVLTF. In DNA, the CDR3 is TGTGCCGTCCGAGGGGTCCCCTCTGGGGCCAACGTCCTGACTTTC.

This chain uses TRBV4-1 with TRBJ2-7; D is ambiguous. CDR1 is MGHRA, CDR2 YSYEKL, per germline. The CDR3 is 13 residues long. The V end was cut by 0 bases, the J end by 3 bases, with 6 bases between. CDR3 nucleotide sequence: TGCGCCAGCAGCCAAGAGTCAGGCTACGAGCAGTACTTC. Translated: CASSQESGYEQYF.

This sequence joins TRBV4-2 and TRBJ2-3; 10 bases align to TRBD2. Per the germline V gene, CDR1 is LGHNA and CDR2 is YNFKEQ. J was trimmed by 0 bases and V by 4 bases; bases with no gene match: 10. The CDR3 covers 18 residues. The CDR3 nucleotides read TGTGCCAGCAGCCCTAGGCCTAGCGGGGGCCTTAGCACAGATACGCAGTATTTT. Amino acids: CASSPRPSGGLSTDTQYF.

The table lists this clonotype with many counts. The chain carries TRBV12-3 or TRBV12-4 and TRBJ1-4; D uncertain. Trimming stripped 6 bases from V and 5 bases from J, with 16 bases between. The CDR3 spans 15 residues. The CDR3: CASSPTRTANEKLFF. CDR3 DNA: TGTGCCAGCAGCCCGACACGGACGGCGAATGAAAAACTGTTTTTT.

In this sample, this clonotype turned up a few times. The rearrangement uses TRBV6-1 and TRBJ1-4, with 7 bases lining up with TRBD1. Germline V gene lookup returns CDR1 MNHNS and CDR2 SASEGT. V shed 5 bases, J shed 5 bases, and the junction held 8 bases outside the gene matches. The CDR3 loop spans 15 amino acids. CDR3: CASSTRTGENEKLFF. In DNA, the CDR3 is TGTGCCAGCAGTACCCGGACAGGAGAGAATGAAAAACTGTTTTTT.

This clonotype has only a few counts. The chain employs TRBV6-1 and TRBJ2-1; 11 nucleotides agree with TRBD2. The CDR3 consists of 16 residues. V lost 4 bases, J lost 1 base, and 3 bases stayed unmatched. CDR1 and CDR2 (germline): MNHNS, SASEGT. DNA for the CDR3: TGTGCCAGCAGTGTTCCTAGCGGGAGGTCCTACAATGAGCAGTTCTTC. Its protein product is CASSVPSGRSYNEQFF.

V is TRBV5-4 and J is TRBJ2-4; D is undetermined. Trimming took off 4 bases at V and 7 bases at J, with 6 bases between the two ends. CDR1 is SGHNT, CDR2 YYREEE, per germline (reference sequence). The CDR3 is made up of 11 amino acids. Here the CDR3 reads CASSASNIQYF. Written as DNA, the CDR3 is TGTGCCAGCAGCGCCTCGAACATTCAGTACTTC.

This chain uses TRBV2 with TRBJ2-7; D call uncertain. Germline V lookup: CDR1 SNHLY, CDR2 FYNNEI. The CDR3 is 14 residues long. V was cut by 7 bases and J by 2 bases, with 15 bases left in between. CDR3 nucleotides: TGTGCCAGCACTATTCAGTCGGCAACCTACGAGCAGTACTTC. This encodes CASTIQSATYEQYF. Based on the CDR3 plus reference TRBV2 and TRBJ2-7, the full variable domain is EPEVTQTPSHQVTQMGQEVILRCVPISNHLYFYWYRQILGQKVEFLVSFYNNEISEKSEIFDDQFSVERPDGSNFTLKIRSTKLEDSAMYFCASTIQSATYEQYFGPGTRLTVT.